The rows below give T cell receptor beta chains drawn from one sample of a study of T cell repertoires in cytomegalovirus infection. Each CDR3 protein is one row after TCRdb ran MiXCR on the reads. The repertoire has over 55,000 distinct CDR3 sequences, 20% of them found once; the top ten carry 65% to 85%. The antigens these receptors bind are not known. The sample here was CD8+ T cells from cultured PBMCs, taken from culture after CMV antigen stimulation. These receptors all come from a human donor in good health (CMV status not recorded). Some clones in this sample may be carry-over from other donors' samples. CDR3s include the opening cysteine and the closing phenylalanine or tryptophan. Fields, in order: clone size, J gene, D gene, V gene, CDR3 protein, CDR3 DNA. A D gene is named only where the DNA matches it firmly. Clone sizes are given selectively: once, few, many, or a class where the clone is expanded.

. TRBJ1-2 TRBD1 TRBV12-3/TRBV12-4 CASSLQGEGYGYTF TGTGCCAGCAGTTTACAGGGGGAAGGCTATGGCTACACCTTC
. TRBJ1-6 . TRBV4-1 CASGTEGNSPLHF TGCGCCAGCGGTACTGAGGGTAATTCACCCCTCCACTTT
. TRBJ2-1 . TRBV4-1 CASSQDRPNEQFF TGCGCCAGCAGCCAAGATAGACCCAATGAGCAGTTCTTC
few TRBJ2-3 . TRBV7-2 CASNYGRDTQYF TGTGCCAGCAACTACGGGAGAGATACGCAGTATTTT
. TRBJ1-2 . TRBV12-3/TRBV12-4 CASSHGKGGYGYTF TGTGCCAGCAGTCATGGAAAAGGGGGCTATGGCTACACCTTC
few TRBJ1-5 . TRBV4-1 CASSQDTGGNQPQHF TGCGCCAGCAGCCAAGATACGGGAGGCAATCAGCCCCAGCATTTT
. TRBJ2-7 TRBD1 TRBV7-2 CASSLVNLAQGAIPYEQYF TGTGCCAGCAGCTTAGTCAACCTTGCACAGGGGGCGATACCCTACGAGCAGTACTTC
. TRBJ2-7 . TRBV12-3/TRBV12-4 CASSQHYEQYF TGTGCCAGCAGCCAACATTACGAGCAGTACTTC
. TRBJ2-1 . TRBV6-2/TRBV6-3 CASSYSKIRSYNEQFF TGTGCCAGCAGTTACTCCAAAATCCGCTCCTACAATGAGCAGTTCTTC
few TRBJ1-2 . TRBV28 CASSSFNRETGGYTF TGTGCCAGCAGTTCGTTCAACAGGGAAACGGGCGGCTACACCTTC
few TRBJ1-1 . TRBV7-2 CASSLPGRLENTEAFF TGTGCCAGCAGCCTACCTGGACGGCTGGAGAACACTGAAGCTTTCTTT
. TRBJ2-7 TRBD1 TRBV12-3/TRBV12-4 CASSSPGTGLHEQYF TGTGCCAGCAGTTCCCCCGGGACAGGGTTGCACGAGCAGTACTTC
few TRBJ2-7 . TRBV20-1 CSARDLGKRRNSYEQYF TGCAGTGCTAGAGATCTCGGGAAGAGAAGGAACTCCTACGAGCAGTACTTC
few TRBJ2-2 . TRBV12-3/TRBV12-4 CASTSRGVANTGELFF TGTGCCAGCACCTCCCGAGGGGTGGCGAACACCGGGGAGCTGTTTTTT
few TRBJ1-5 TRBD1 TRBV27 CASSTLSRQGVPNQPQHF TGTGCCAGCAGCACACTTTCTCGACAGGGAGTTCCCAATCAGCCCCAGCATTTT
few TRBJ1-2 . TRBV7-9 CASSLDRGDRGVSGGSGQYGYTF TGTGCCAGCAGCCTGGACCGGGGAGATCGCGGAGTCTCTGGTGGGAGCGGGCAATATGGCTACACCTTC
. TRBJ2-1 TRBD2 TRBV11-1 CASSSYSSGGSSYNEQFF TGTGCCAGCAGCTCGTACTCTAGCGGGGGAAGCTCCTACAATGAGCAGTTCTTC
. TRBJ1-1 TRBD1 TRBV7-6 CASSSTGSGGMNTEAFF TGTGCCAGCAGCTCGACGGGGTCAGGGGGCATGAACACTGAAGCTTTCTTT
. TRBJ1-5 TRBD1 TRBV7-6 CASSLNTGTAFNQPQHF TGTGCCAGCAGCTTGAACACCGGGACAGCTTTCAATCAGCCCCAGCATTTT
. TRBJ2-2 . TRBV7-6 CASSLAEAGELFF TGTGCCAGCAGCTTAGCCGAGGCCGGGGAGCTGTTTTTT
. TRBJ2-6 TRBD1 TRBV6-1 CASSLGTVQVLTF TGTGCCAGCAGCCTTGGGACAGTTCAGGTCCTGACTTTC
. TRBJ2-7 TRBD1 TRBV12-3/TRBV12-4 CASSSQGALREQYF TGTGCCAGCAGTTCCCAGGGGGCGCTCCGCGAGCAGTACTTC
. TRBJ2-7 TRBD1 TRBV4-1 CASSQEDREYEQYF TGCGCCAGCAGCCAGGAAGACAGGGAGTACGAGCAGTACTTC
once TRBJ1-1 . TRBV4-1 CASSQGGTYMNTEAFF TGCGCCAGCAGCCAAGGGGGGACATACATGAACACTGAAGCTTTCTTT
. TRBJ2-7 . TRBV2 CASSEVSDIQYEQYF TGTGCCAGCAGTGAAGTGTCGGACATCCAATACGAGCAGTACTTC
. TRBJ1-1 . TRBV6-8 CASTGGLNTEAFF TGTGCCAGCACGGGCGGATTGAACACTGAAGCTTTCTTT
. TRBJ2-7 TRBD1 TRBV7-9 CASSDRDRAHEQYF TGTGCCAGCAGCGACCGGGACAGGGCCCACGAGCAGTACTTC
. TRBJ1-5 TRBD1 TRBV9 CASSVEGTGVPAQHF TGTGCCAGCAGCGTAGAAGGGACAGGGGTTCCGGCCCAGCATTTT
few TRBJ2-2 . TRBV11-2 CASSLRGASGELFF TGTGCCAGCAGCTTAAGGGGCGCATCCGGGGAGCTGTTTTTT